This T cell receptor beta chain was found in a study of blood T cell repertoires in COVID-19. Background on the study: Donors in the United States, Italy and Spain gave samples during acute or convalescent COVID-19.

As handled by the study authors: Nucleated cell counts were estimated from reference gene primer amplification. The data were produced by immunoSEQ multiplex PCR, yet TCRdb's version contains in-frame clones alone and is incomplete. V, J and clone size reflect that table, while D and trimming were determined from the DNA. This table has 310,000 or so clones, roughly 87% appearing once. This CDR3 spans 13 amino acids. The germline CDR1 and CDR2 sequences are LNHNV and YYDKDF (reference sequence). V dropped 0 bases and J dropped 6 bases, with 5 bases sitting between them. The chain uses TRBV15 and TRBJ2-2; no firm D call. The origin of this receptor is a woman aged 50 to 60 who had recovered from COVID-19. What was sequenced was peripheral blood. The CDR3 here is CATSRDLAGELFF. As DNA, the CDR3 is TGTGCCACCAGCAGAGATTTAGCCGGGGAGCTGTTTTTT.